Sequencing of this TCR beta chain was carried out in a study of T cells in Graves' hyperthyroidism and ophthalmopathy. Uncontrolled infection, other autoimmune disease, pregnancy or lactation disqualified patients from enrolment. Fresh peripheral blood, about 9.6 ml, yielded the PBMCs. Amplification of TCR beta CDR3 regions was performed using RNA transcripts as template. During a first-round RT-PCR of the TCR CDR3, the HTBI primer set was used. TCRdb processed the multiplex PCR reads anew with MiXCR; each CDR3 protein has one entry. The sample holds about 640,000 distinct CDR3 sequences; about 14% are singletons and the top ten take 9.5% to 15%. This clonotype was detected ten times or more. The TCR comes from a woman aged 45-65 years with Graves' ophthalmopathy. Material for sequencing was blood.

The CDR3 is CASSLRQGATSGYTF. Here the CDR3 DNA reads TGTGCCAGCAGTCTCAGACAGGGAGCTACAAGCGGCTACACCTTC. V and J are TRBV12-3 or TRBV12-4 and TRBJ1-2; the match to TRBD1 covers 7 bases. CDR3 length equals 15 residues. Trimming at V came to 5 bases and at J to 8 bases, leaving 14 bases not matched to a gene.